The TCR beta chain described here comes from a study of regulatory T cells. The primer mix had 52 TRBV and 13 TRBJ primers. Generated by immunoSEQ multiplex PCR, the TCRdb table keeps only in-frame clones and is missing some. This sample has some 31,000 clones, with about 94% found just once. Findings and caveats of the study: In CD3G-deficient patients, conventional CD4+ T cells were enriched for hydrophobic CDR3 residues at positions 6 and 7. Regulatory T cells showed the strongest V-J pair restriction and V/J gene skewing among patient repertoires.

Every patient with CD3G deficiency had evidence of autoimmunity. Patients, 2 to 39 years old, had expanded memory T-cell proportions. CD4+ cells were sorted into CD25-high CD127-low regulatory cells and CD25-low CD127-high conventional cells. The CDR3 extends over 16 amino acids. The V segment lost 0 bases and the J segment 2 bases; nucleotides outside the gene matches: 6. CDR1 is SGHRS and CDR2 is YFSETQ in the germline V gene. A word on this clone: Its antigen remains unknown.

V and J are TRBV5-1 and TRBJ2-3, with TRBD2 matching over 7 bases. The sequenced sample was conventional CD4+ T cells sorted from blood. The receptor's source is a child aged 2-15 years with CD3G deficiency. CDR3 bases: TGCGCCAGCAGCTTGGATGCGGGAGTGACCACAGATACGCAGTATTTT. This gives the protein CASSLDAGVTTDTQYF.